This TCR beta chain stems from a study of human T cells and chemical hapten exposure. Study-level information: Scalp application of diphenylcyclopropenone was performed weekly in patients across the entire roughly 25-week study.

One entry per CDR3 protein results from TCRdb running MiXCR on the RACE reads. The profile shows about 270,000 distinct CDR3 sequences, roughly 8% of them singletons. Time point here: pre-sensitization, week 0. Treatment indicated: therapeutic diphenylcyclopropenone sensitization with weekly scalp DPC. Donors, patients with alopecia ranging from 18 to 70 years old and judged suitable for DPC, provided samples. Germline V gene data show CDR1 as MDHEN and CDR2 as SYDVKM. This CDR3 is built from 15 residues. J was trimmed by 1 base and V by 6 bases; bases with no gene match: 8. This clonotype was picked up a small number of times.

This chain joins TRBV28 and TRBJ1-1, with TRBD1 identical over 7 bases. This TCR came from a man aged 18 to 29 with alopecia areata. Some clones in this sample may be carry-over from other donors' samples. Sequencing used whole blood, obtained in connection with sensitization to the hapten diphenylcyclopropenone (DPC). For the CDR3, the DNA is TGTGCCAGCAGGGAGGGGGCATTCACGAACACTGAAGCTTTCTTT. Encoded protein: CASREGAFTNTEAFF. The whole variable domain, filled in from reference TRBV28 and TRBJ1-1, reads DVKVTQSSRYLVKRTGEKVFLECVQDMDHENMFWYRQDPGLGLRLIYFSYDVKMKEKGDIPEGYSVSREKKERFSLILESASTNQTSMYLCASREGAFTNTEAFFGQGTRLTVV.